The clone carrying this T cell receptor (beta chain) appeared a few times. Its antigen remains unknown. Lesional scalp punch biopsies and peripheral blood were collected from alopecia areata patients. This entry is derived from a study of CD8+ T cells in alopecia areata. Study-level information: Treatment with tofacitinib (6 to 18 months) was followed by 6 months off drug. Overall study results and limits: Scalp sequencing captures resident alphabeta T cells of normal skin too. Mice showed TCR sharing more clearly than patients did, possibly owing to HLA.

Isolated RNA was reverse transcribed into cDNA used as the sequencing template. Produced via immunoSEQ multiplex PCR; TCRdb's table is partial and in-frame only. The repertoire consists of about 150,000 clones, with 45% to 60% occurring once and the leading ten covering roughly 19%. This sequence was found in a human donor with alopecia areata. This sample comprised CD8+ T cells sorted from blood, obtained at week 0.

The CDR3 region is CASSLTRRRTGQETQYF. In DNA, the CDR3 is TGTGCCAGCAGCTTGACGCGCCGGCGGACTGGCCAAGAGACCCAGTACTTC. This chain joins TRBV7-8 and TRBJ2-5, with a possible D match to TRBD2 (5 bases). The CDR3 is made up of 17 amino acids. The germline V and J ends were trimmed by 3 bases and 1 base, with 18 bases remaining between them. The germline V gene encodes CDR1 SGHVS and CDR2 FQNEAQ.